Reported below is one TCR beta chain. Its antigen is unidentified. The data stem from a study of cytomegalovirus exposure and HLA in healthy donors. Findings of the study overall: Data from an earlier analysis indicated that most TCR beta V segments were productive either about 87% or about 30% of the time. The listing of roughly 160 TCR beta chains classed them as cytomegalovirus-associated. Later analysis demonstrated an association between a missense DCLRE1C variant and TCR beta V- and J-gene trimming.

CDR3 length equals 14 residues. V shed 3 bases and J shed 3 bases, with 12 bases lying between them. CDR1 is SEHNR and CDR2 is FQNEAQ in the germline V gene (reference sequence). This PCR relied on a set of 60 Vbeta primers and 13 Jbeta primers. The table came from immunoSEQ multiplex PCR; TCRdb's copy has only in-frame clones and leaves some out. The sample yields more than 75,000 clones, almost 85% seen once. The sequencing sample was made of PBMCs. The rearrangement joins TRBV7-9 to TRBJ2-7; possibly TRBD2 for D (6 bases). The receptor was derived from a woman aged 18 to 35 in good health and CMV-seropositive. The CDR3 is CASSFIAVDYEQYF. The CDR3 DNA sequence: TGTGCCAGCAGCTTCATAGCGGTGGACTACGAGCAGTACTTC.